One sample yielded the 12 T cell receptor beta chains listed below, sequenced in a study of shared clonotypes between healthy human individuals. TCRdb's table, derived via immunoSEQ multiplex PCR, lists solely in-frame clones and lacks some. Altogether under 650,000 clones are present, 90% to 97% being singletons, with the ten largest covering 0.06%. Input material: naive CD4+ T cells sorted from blood. Subset defined: CD45RA+ positively selected. These receptors were obtained from a woman in her twenties or thirties in good health.

The rearrangement links TRBV6-6 to TRBJ2-3; D unclear. CDR3 length: 12 amino acids. Per germline, CDR1 MNHNY and CDR2 SVGAGI (reference sequence). V lost 8 bases and J 4 bases, leaving 10 bases between the germline ends. CDR3 DNA sequence: TGTGCCAGCTCCGCAAGCCCAGATACGCAGTATTTT. It is translated as CASSASPDTQYF.

This clone was seen only once. V is TRBV11-3 and J is TRBJ1-1; D gene unclear. V was cut by 0 bases and J by 1 base, with 3 bases left in between. The CDR3 has 13 amino acids. Germline assignment: CDR1 SGHNT and CDR2 YENEEA. The CDR3 DNA sequence: TGTGCCAGCAGCTTAGACCCGAACACTGAAGCTTTCTTT. Translated, it gives CASSLDPNTEAFF.

This clone was observed once. This chain connects TRBV4-2 to TRBJ1-2; 7 bases are shared with TRBD1. In germline, CDR1 is LGHNA, CDR2 YNFKEQ. The trim removed 3 bases at V and 9 bases at J, leaving 7 bases unmatched. The CDR3 has 13 amino acids. CDR3 coding DNA: TGTGCCAGCAGCCACCGGGACAGTCGACGCTACACCTTC. This translates into CASSHRDSRRYTF.

In DNA form, the CDR3 reads TGTGCCTGGAGTGGCGGGAGACGCACAGGGTCTGGGGCCAACGTCCTGACTTTC. This gives the protein CAWSGGRRTGSGANVLTF. This chain uses TRBV30 with TRBJ2-6; a possible D gene is TRBD2 (7 bases). The ends were cut back, 1 base at V and 1 base at J, with 17 bases in the middle. Looked up from germline, CDR1 is GTSNPN and CDR2 is SVGIG (reference sequence). The CDR3 spans 18 residues. Filled out from reference TRBV30 and TRBJ2-6, the complete variable domain reads SQTIHQWPATLVQPVGSPLSLECTVEGTSNPNLYWYRQAAGRGLQLLFYSVGIGQISSEVPQNLSASRPQDRQFILSSKKLLLSDSGFYLCAWSGGRRTGSGANVLTFGAGSRLTVL.

The V call is TRBV20-1, the J call TRBJ1-1; D is unresolved. Between the trimmed V and J ends, which lost 7 bases and 1 base, there was a span of 7 bases. Germline V gene lookup returns CDR1 DFQATT and CDR2 SNEGSKA (reference sequence). This CDR3 has 11 residues. The CDR3 DNA sequence: TGCAGTGAATACAGGAACACTGAAGCTTTCTTT. Translation: CSEYRNTEAFF.

The chain joins TRBV4-1 to TRBJ2-5; 9 nucleotides agree with TRBD2. CDR1 is MGHRA and CDR2 is YSYEKL in the germline V gene. Losses at the gene ends were 1 base for V and 7 bases for J; bases not matched to a gene: 13. The CDR3 consists of 17 residues. The CDR3: CASSQGGGETQITTQYF. The DNA of the CDR3 is TGCGCCAGCAGCCAAGGCGGGGGGGAGACCCAGATCACGACCCAGTACTTC.

The chain joins TRBV5-1 to TRBJ2-3, with unresolved D. This CDR3 region has 15 residues. CDR1 is SGHRS, CDR2 YFSETQ, per germline. With 5 bases removed from V and 2 bases from J, the gap between germline ends came to 15 bases. The CDR3 reads CASREWQAPTDTQYF. CDR3 DNA sequence: TGCGCCAGCAGGGAATGGCAGGCCCCCACAGATACGCAGTATTTT.

The chain employs TRBV28 and TRBJ1-1; possibly TRBD1 for D (5 bases). Germline CDR1 reads MDHEN; CDR2 reads SYDVKM. V gave up 2 bases and J gave up 11 bases, with 12 bases separating them. CDR3 size: 12 residues. The CDR3 region is CASSLGQGRAFF. CDR3 nucleotide sequence: TGTGCCAGCAGTTTAGGGCAGGGTAGGGCTTTCTTT. Filled out from reference TRBV28 and TRBJ1-1, the complete variable domain reads DVKVTQSSRYLVKRTGEKVFLECVQDMDHENMFWYRQDPGLGLRLIYFSYDVKMKEKGDIPEGYSVSREKKERFSLILESASTNQTSMYLCASSLGQGRAFFGQGTRLTVV.

This clone was seen just once. This chain joins TRBV9 and TRBJ2-1, with 13 bases that match TRBD2. CDR1 is SGDLS and CDR2 is YYNGEE in the germline V gene. The CDR3 contains 15 residues. J lost 3 bases, V lost 5 bases, and 2 bases had no gene match. In DNA form, the CDR3 reads TGTGCCAGCAGTGGGACTAGCGGGAACTACAATGAGCAGTTCTTC. Translated, it gives CASSGTSGNYNEQFF.

The genes are TRBV7-6 and TRBJ2-7, with D perhaps being TRBD1 or TRBD2 (5 bases each). The V end was cut by 5 bases, the J end by 7 bases, with 24 bases between. This CDR3 region has 16 residues. Looked up from germline, CDR1 is SGHVS and CDR2 is FNYEAQ. In DNA form, the CDR3 reads TGTGCCAGCAGCAGAGGGGTTAGCGTATCAACGGGAGAGCAGTACTTC. Its translation: CASSRGVSVSTGEQYF.

V usage is TRBV28 and J usage is TRBJ2-5; a weak D match, TRBD1 (5 bases). The closer fit of TRBJ2-7 to the DNA end suggests the J call may be wrong. CDR1 and CDR2 (germline): MDHEN, SYDVKM. The CDR3 loop spans 15 amino acids. CDR3 residues: CASSFHRPNSYEQYF. Here the CDR3 DNA reads TGTGCCAGCAGTTTCCACAGGCCCAACTCCTACGAGCAGTACTTC.

As concerns this clone: The same CDR3 can be traced to other DNA sequences in this sample. The chain joins TRBV28 to TRBJ2-2, with 8 bases that match TRBD1. The CDR3 contains 16 residues. V dropped 4 bases and J dropped 0; count of bases not matched to a gene: 4. Germline values: CDR1 MDHEN, CDR2 SYDVKM. The CDR3 DNA sequence: TGTGCCAGCAGTTCTCCAGGGGGCGCGAACACCGGGGAGCTGTTTTTT. Amino acid sequence: CASSSPGGANTGELFF.